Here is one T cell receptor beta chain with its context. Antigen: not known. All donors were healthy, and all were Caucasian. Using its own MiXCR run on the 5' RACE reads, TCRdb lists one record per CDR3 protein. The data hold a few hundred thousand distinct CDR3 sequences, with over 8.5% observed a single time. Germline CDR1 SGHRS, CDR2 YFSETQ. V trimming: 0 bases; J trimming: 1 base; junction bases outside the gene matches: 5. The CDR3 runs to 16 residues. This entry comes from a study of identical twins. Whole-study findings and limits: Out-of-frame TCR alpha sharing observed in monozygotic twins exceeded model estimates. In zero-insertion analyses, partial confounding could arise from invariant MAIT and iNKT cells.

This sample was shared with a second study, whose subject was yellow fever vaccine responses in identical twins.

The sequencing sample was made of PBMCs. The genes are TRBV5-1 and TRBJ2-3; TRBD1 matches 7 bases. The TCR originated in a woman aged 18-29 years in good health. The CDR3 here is CASSLDGTEGTDTQYF. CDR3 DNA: TGCGCCAGCAGCTTGGATGGGACAGAAGGCACAGATACGCAGTATTTT.